These 26 T cell receptor beta chains originate from one sample sequenced in a study of T cell repertoires in cytomegalovirus infection. TCRdb itself ran the reads through MiXCR, one entry per CDR3 protein. Among roughly 200,000 distinct CDR3 sequences listed, 17% were seen once. Sequenced material: CD8+ T cells from PBMCs. All receptors come from a human donor in good health (CMV status not recorded). Some clones in this sample may be carry-over from other donors' samples.

V usage is TRBV29-1 and J usage is TRBJ2-2; tentative D call: TRBD1 (9 bases). Trimming left V 5 bases short and J 6 bases short, with 19 bases between. The CDR3 is 15 amino acids. Germline CDR1 is SQVTM and CDR2 is ANQGSEA. The CDR3: CSVIGGDRDPGELFF. CDR3 bases: TGCAGCGTTATCGGGGGGGACAGGGACCCCGGGGAGCTGTTTTTT.

The rearrangement joins TRBV7-9 to TRBJ1-4; no reliable D call. CDR1 is SEHNR, CDR2 FQNEAQ, per germline (reference sequence). V was trimmed by 3 bases and J by 5 bases, leaving 10 bases between them. The length of the CDR3 is 14 residues. The DNA for the CDR3 is TGTGCCAGCAGCTTGGGGTCCGCAAATGAAAAACTGTTTTTT. Translating gives CASSLGSANEKLFF. Supplemented by reference TRBV7-9 and TRBJ1-4, the full variable domain reads DTGVSQNPRHKITKRGQNVTFRCDPISEHNRLYWYRQTLGQGPEFLTYFQNEAQLEKSRLLSDRFSAERPKGSFSTLEIQRTEQGDSAMYLCASSLGSANEKLFFGSGTQLSVL.

V and J are TRBV5-1 and TRBJ1-1; the match to TRBD1 covers 8 bases. CDR3 length equals 13 residues. V trimming: 6 bases; J trimming: 6 bases; junction bases outside the gene matches: 7. Germline loops: CDR1 SGHRS, CDR2 YFSETQ. The CDR3 region is CASTHRGDSEAFF. CDR3 nucleotide sequence: TGCGCCAGCACCCACAGGGGGGATTCTGAAGCTTTCTTT.

This clonotype was counted only a few times. The chain employs TRBV6-2 or TRBV6-3 and TRBJ2-1; TRBD1 matches at 7 bases. With V trimmed by 2 bases and J by 8 bases, 9 bases remained unmatched. Germline CDR1 and CDR2: MNHEY and SVGEGT. The length of the CDR3 is 15 residues. CDR3 loop: CASSYPGRGFYEQFF. Written as DNA, the CDR3 is TGTGCCAGCAGTTACCCCGGCAGGGGGTTCTATGAGCAGTTCTTC.

There are a few counts of this clonotype. The chain employs TRBV4-1 and TRBJ2-2; no clear D gene. V lost 4 bases and J lost 5, with 5 bases in between. The length of the CDR3 is 12 residues. The germline V gene has CDR1 MGHRA and CDR2 YSYEKL. The CDR3 protein is CASSPWTGELFF. DNA for the CDR3: TGCGCCAGCAGCCCCTGGACCGGGGAGCTGTTTTTT.

This rearrangement joins TRBV20-1 to TRBJ2-5, with a tentative D call TRBD2 (5 bases). Looked up from germline, CDR1 is DFQATT and CDR2 is SNEGSKA (reference sequence). The CDR3 runs 15 residues. Trimming removed 0 bases from V and 1 base from J, with 12 bases in between. CDR3 amino acids: CSARDRRVSQETQYF. In DNA, the CDR3 is TGCAGTGCTAGAGATAGGCGGGTGAGCCAAGAGACCCAGTACTTC.

This clonotype occurred once. This chain connects TRBV20-1 to TRBJ2-7, with 7 bases identical to TRBD2. Germline V CDR1 and CDR2: DFQATT, SNEGSKA (reference sequence). The length of the CDR3 is 16 residues. The V gene end was trimmed by 1 base and the J gene end by 2 bases; junction bases not matched to a gene: 11. The CDR3 DNA reads as TGCAGTGCTAGAGGGGGTGGACTAGTACTCCCCTACGAGCAGTACTTC. Amino acid sequence: CSARGGGLVLPYEQYF.

The V call is TRBV5-1, the J call TRBJ2-1; TRBD2 agrees at 8 bases. Per germline, CDR1 SGHRS and CDR2 YFSETQ. The CDR3 runs 15 residues. J lost 8 bases, V lost 7 bases, and 14 bases had no gene match. The chain's CDR3 is CASVAGGGPGDEQFF. CDR3 coding DNA: TGCGCCAGCGTAGCTGGCGGGGGGCCGGGGGATGAGCAGTTCTTC.

This clonotype was seen a few times. The rearrangement links TRBV12-5 to TRBJ1-1; D not certain. This CDR3 is built from 15 residues. The V gene lost 7 bases and the J gene lost 4 bases, with 19 bases spanning the gap. The germline V gene encodes CDR1 LGHNT and CDR2 FRNRAP. The CDR3 is CASEENTYPGTEAFF. CDR3 sequence (DNA): TGTGCTAGTGAGGAAAATACATATCCCGGCACTGAAGCTTTCTTT.

This sequence joins TRBV27 and TRBJ2-7; perhaps D is TRBD1 or TRBD2 (5 bases each). The CDR3 spans 13 residues. The germline V gene encodes CDR1 MNHEY and CDR2 SMNVEV (reference sequence). V lost 0 bases to trimming and J lost 3 bases, with 6 bases between them. CDR3 bases: TGTGCCAGCAGTTTATCGGGACGCTACGAGCAGTACTTC. Amino acids: CASSLSGRYEQYF.

This clonotype was counted at least ten times. The chain has TRBV6-1 and TRBJ1-5; D unresolved. Germline loops: CDR1 MNHNS, CDR2 SASEGT. This CDR3 has 15 residues. Between the trimmed V and J ends, which lost 5 bases and 2 bases, there was a span of 13 bases. The CDR3 DNA follows: TGTGCCAGCAGTTACGTTGAGGATGGCAATCAGCCCCAGCATTTT. It yields the protein CASSYVEDGNQPQHF.

A note on this clonotype: Since the CDR3 does not end with the conserved phenylalanine or tryptophan, this likely comes from a read error. V usage is TRBV7-3 and J usage is TRBJ2-2, with TRBD2 identical over 7 bases. V was pared by 1 base and J by 4 bases, with 3 bases of the junction left unmatched. This CDR3 is 15 amino acids long. From germline, CDR1 is SGHTA and CDR2 FQGTGA. CDR3 sequence reads: CASSLKRGSTGELFL. DNA of the CDR3: TGTGCCAGCAGCTTAAAGCGGGGTAGCACCGGGGAGCTGTTTTTA.

This clonotype appeared a few times. The rearrangement uses TRBV20-1 and TRBJ2-5; tentatively, D is TRBD1 or TRBD2 (6 bases each). CDR1 and CDR2 from the germline V gene are DFQATT and SNEGSKA (reference sequence). The CDR3 sequence is 18 residues long. V lost 1 base and J lost 5, with 26 bases in between. This chain's CDR3 is CSARGGIPSPGAWETQYF. For the CDR3, the DNA is TGCAGTGCTAGAGGTGGTATACCTAGTCCGGGGGCTTGGGAGACCCAGTACTTC.

Written as DNA, the CDR3 is TGTGCCAGCAGCCGTCAGTCCTACAATGAGCAGTTCTTC. It encodes CASSRQSYNEQFF. V gene TRBV7-2 combines with J gene TRBJ2-1; D call uncertain. The CDR3 covers 13 residues. Germline values: CDR1 SGHTA, CDR2 FQGNSA. V lost 5 bases to trimming and J lost 1 base, with 6 bases between them.

The gene calls are TRBV4-1 and TRBJ1-1; no clear D. Germline CDR1 reads MGHRA; CDR2 reads YSYEKL. V lost 0 bases, J lost 0 bases, and 11 bases lay in between. This CDR3 comprises 16 residues. The CDR3 loop is CASSQEKAVMNTEAFF. For the CDR3, the DNA is TGCGCCAGCAGCCAAGAAAAGGCAGTTATGAACACTGAAGCTTTCTTT.

The V gene is TRBV7-2, the J gene TRBJ1-3; TRBD1 aligns across 7 bases. The CDR3 has 14 residues. Per the germline V gene, CDR1 is SGHTA and CDR2 is FQGNSA. With V trimmed by 4 bases and J by 2 bases, 2 bases remained unmatched. The CDR3 region is CASSWTGTGNTIYF. CDR3 nucleotides: TGTGCCAGCAGCTGGACAGGAACTGGAAACACCATATATTTT. The entire variable domain, with the rest obtained from reference TRBV7-2 and TRBJ1-3, is as follows: GAGVSQSPSNKVTEKGKDVELRCDPISGHTALYWYRQSLGQGLEFLIYFQGNSAPDKSGLPSDRFSAERTGGSVSTLTIQRTQQEDSAVYLCASSWTGTGNTIYFGEGSWLTVV.

The chain links TRBV20-1 to TRBJ1-6, with a tentative D call TRBD1 (5 bases). V lost 0 bases, J lost 7 bases, and 10 bases lay in between. Germline lookup yields CDR1 DFQATT and CDR2 SNEGSKA (reference sequence). The CDR3 has 14 residues. The CDR3 spells CSARDRDSNSPLHF. CDR3 DNA sequence: TGCAGTGCTAGAGATCGTGACAGCAATTCACCCCTCCACTTT.

This clonotype showed up just a few times. This sequence joins TRBV7-6 and TRBJ2-3, with 9 bases matching TRBD1. This CDR3 comprises 18 residues. The junction had 12 bases not matched to a gene; V was cut back by 5 bases and J by 0 bases. Germline V gene sequence: CDR1 SGHVS, CDR2 FNYEAQ. CDR3 nucleotides: TGTGCCAGCAGCGGTAGACTAGGACAGGGGTCGAGCACAGATACGCAGTATTTT. It encodes CASSGRLGQGSSTDTQYF. The full variable domain, rest sourced from reference TRBV7-6 and TRBJ2-3, is GAGVSQSPRYKVTKRGQDVALRCDPISGHVSLYWYRQALGQGPEFLTYFNYEAQQDKSGLPNDRFSAERPEGSISTLTIQRTEQRDSAMYRCASSGRLGQGSSTDTQYFGPGTRLTVL.

This clonotype occurred a few times. The V gene is TRBV19, the J gene TRBJ1-5; 8 bases match TRBD1. V was pared by 6 bases and J by 5 bases, with 12 bases of the junction left unmatched. The CDR3 has 16 residues. Germline V gives CDR1 LNHDA, CDR2 SQIVND (reference sequence). This CDR3 is CASSFPDRGWDQPQHF. The DNA for the CDR3 is TGTGCCAGTAGCTTTCCCGACAGGGGATGGGATCAGCCCCAGCATTTT. Looking up the rest from reference TRBV19 and TRBJ1-5 gives the full variable domain: DGGITQSPKYLFRKEGQNVTLSCEQNLNHDAMYWYRQDPGQGLRLIYYSQIVNDFQKGDIAEGYSVSREKKESFPLTVTSAQKNPTAFYLCASSFPDRGWDQPQHFGDGTRLSIL.

The CDR3 region is CASSPLGSDGYTF. The CDR3 nucleotides read TGTGCCAGCAGTCCCTTGGGATCTGATGGCTACACCTTC. This chain uses TRBV6-5 with TRBJ1-2; no definite D call. In germline, CDR1 is MNHEY, CDR2 SVGAGI. The CDR3 runs 13 residues. Deletions cut 5 bases from V and 6 bases from J, with 13 bases between.

This clonotype was detected a few times. V usage is TRBV29-1 and J usage is TRBJ2-1; 9 bases agree with TRBD2. Germline V gene lookup returns CDR1 SQVTM and CDR2 ANQGSEA. Trimming cost V 6 bases and J 9 bases; bases outside gene matches: 6. The CDR3 covers 12 residues. The CDR3 DNA sequence: TGCAGCGTGCCGGGACTAGCCATTGAGCAGTTCTTC. This encodes CSVPGLAIEQFF.

This clonotype appeared a few times. This rearrangement joins TRBV7-9 to TRBJ2-7, with 8 bases identical to TRBD1. The CDR3 is made up of 13 amino acids. V shed 7 bases, J shed 2 bases, and the junction held 4 bases outside the gene matches. Germline loops: CDR1 SEHNR, CDR2 FQNEAQ (reference sequence). The CDR3 loop is CASTVQGAYEQYF. In nucleotides, the CDR3 is TGTGCCAGCACGGTACAGGGGGCCTACGAGCAGTACTTC.

The CDR3 reads CSAREDRSYGYTF. CDR3 in DNA: TGCAGTGCTAGAGAGGACAGGAGCTATGGCTACACCTTC. The chain employs TRBV20-1 and TRBJ1-2; TRBD1 aligns across 7 bases. The CDR3 is made up of 13 amino acids. The J segment lost 4 bases and the V segment lost 0 bases, leaving 2 bases of the junction unmatched. Germline CDR1 reads DFQATT; CDR2 reads SNEGSKA (reference sequence).

This chain uses TRBV7-9 with TRBJ2-1; D call uncertain. There are 15 residues in the CDR3. With 2 bases removed from V and 2 bases from J, the gap between germline ends came to 10 bases. Germline V gene data show CDR1 as SEHNR and CDR2 as FQNEAQ (reference sequence). The CDR3: CASSLPGVTYNEQFF. In DNA form, the CDR3 reads TGTGCCAGCAGCTTACCAGGAGTAACCTACAATGAGCAGTTCTTC.

The chain employs TRBV20-1 and TRBJ2-3; a weak D match, TRBD2 (7 bases). CDR3 length: 16 residues. Germline V gene sequence: CDR1 DFQATT, CDR2 SNEGSKA (reference sequence). The V end was cut by 4 bases, the J end by 2 bases, with 19 bases between. DNA of the CDR3: TGCAGTGCTACTACCCCGGGGGGCCGTACCACAGATACGCAGTATTTT. Translation: CSATTPGGRTTDTQYF.

Of note for this clonotype: The junction does not match germline at one end; this may be a read error. The J gene is TRBJ1-1, the V gene TRBV14; D is uncertain. The germline V gene has CDR1 SGHDN and CDR2 FVKESK. This CDR3 spans 13 amino acids. CDR3 coding DNA: TGTGTCAGCAGCCAAGTGGGGAACACTGAAGCTTTCTTT. Translating it yields CVSSQVGNTEAFF. The full variable domain, its missing parts supplied by reference TRBV14 and TRBJ1-1, is EAGVTQFPSHSVIEKGQTVTLRCDPISGHDNLYWYRRVMGKEIKFLLHFVKESKQDESGMPNNRFLAERTGGTYSTLKVQPAELEDSGVYFCVSSQVGNTEAFFGQGTRLTVV.